This T cell receptor beta chain was retrieved from a study of T cells in Graves' hyperthyroidism and ophthalmopathy. From RNA transcripts, TCR beta CDR3 regions were amplified. RT-PCR in the first round (using the HTBI primer set) targeted the TCR CDR3. Each CDR3 protein is one row after TCRdb ran MiXCR on the multiplex PCR reads. In the table there are approximately 610,000 distinct CDR3 sequences, roughly 15% of which are singletons. CDR1 is DFQATT, CDR2 SNEGSKA, per germline (reference sequence). The length of the CDR3 is 15 residues. The V gene lost 6 bases and the J gene lost 2 bases, with 20 bases spanning the gap. This clonotype has a count of ten or more.

The J gene is TRBJ2-7, the V gene TRBV20-1, with D maybe TRBD2 (6 bases). Source material: blood. The source is a woman aged 35 to 49 with Graves' ophthalmopathy. CDR3 bases: TGCAGTGCCAACACCGGAGGTAGCGGCCCCTACGAGCAGTACTTC. It yields the protein CSANTGGSGPYEQYF.